The 30 T cell receptor beta chains given below trace back to one sample, sequenced in a study of vaccination effects on CD4 cells after COVID-19. Here immunoSEQ multiplex PCR was the method, and the copy in TCRdb shows in-frame clones only, minus some. The table lists over 50,000 clones, about 80% of them singletons, with roughly 1.2% in the top ten. ViraFEST used viral peptide pools to expand antigen-specific CD4+ T cells before sequencing. Once cultured for around 11 days, the cells underwent separation to obtain CD4+ T cells. Participants were given two doses of BNT162b2 or mRNA-1273 vaccine. These receptors lack a known antigen. The input for sequencing was CD4+ T cells from PBMCs cultured with HCoV-229E spike peptides, taken after COVID-19 vaccination. Receptors originate from a human donor who received a COVID-19 vaccine.

This clone has just a few counts. The chain joins TRBV10-3 to TRBJ1-1; D remains ambiguous. The CDR3 consists of 13 residues. With 6 bases removed from V and 2 bases from J, the gap between germline ends came to 10 bases. Germline lookup yields CDR1 ENHRY and CDR2 SYGVKD. CDR3 protein: CAISSRVNTEAFF. DNA of the CDR3: TGTGCCATCAGCTCTAGGGTCAACACTGAAGCTTTCTTT.

The V and J genes are TRBV3-1 (or the pseudogene TRBV3-2) and TRBJ2-3; D gene unclear. Trimming left V 4 bases short and J 6 bases short, with 14 bases between. Germline values: CDR1 LGHDT, CDR2 YNNKEL (reference sequence). The CDR3 totals 14 residues. In nucleotides, the CDR3 is TGTGCCAGCAGCCGCACCGGGCTGGCGGATACGCAGTATTTT. Translation gives CASSRTGLADTQYF.

This chain links TRBV5-1 with TRBJ1-1; maybe TRBD1 (6 bases). Trimming stripped 5 bases from V and 0 bases from J, with 17 bases between. The CDR3 is made up of 16 amino acids. The V gene's germline CDR1 is SGHRS and CDR2 YFSETQ. CDR3 sequence reads: CASRSGEILMNTEAFF. In nucleotides, the CDR3 is TGCGCCAGCAGGTCAGGGGAAATCCTCATGAACACTGAAGCTTTCTTT.

The chain couples TRBV29-1 to TRBJ2-6; 7 bases map to TRBD2. Germline V gene lookup returns CDR1 SQVTM and CDR2 ANQGSEA. The CDR3 extends over 14 amino acids. With 4 bases clipped from V and 6 bases from J, the junction kept 6 bases outside the gene matches. The CDR3 nucleotides read TGCAGCGTTGGGGAGGGGACGGAGGCCAACGTCCTGACTTTC. This encodes CSVGEGTEANVLTF.

The chain has TRBV6-5 and TRBJ2-2; D might be TRBD2 (7 bases). V was pared by 6 bases and J by 4 bases, with 15 bases between. This CDR3 region has 15 residues. CDR1 is MNHEY, CDR2 SVGAGI, per germline. The CDR3 nucleotides are TGTGCCAGCAGAGGGGGGGGCGCGTTCACCGGGGAGCTGTTTTTT. Amino acid sequence: CASRGGGAFTGELFF.

This clone was detected once. The chain has TRBV29-1 and TRBJ2-2; TRBD2 matches 13 bases. Germline V gene data show CDR1 as SQVTM and CDR2 as ANQGSEA. The CDR3 covers 15 residues. V shed 5 bases and J 3 bases; nucleotides not matched to a gene: 3. The CDR3 DNA is TGCAGCGTTCTTGGACTAGCGGGGGACACCGGGGAGCTGTTTTTT. This sequence encodes CSVLGLAGDTGELFF.

V is TRBV5-1 and J is TRBJ2-3; D could derive from TRBD1 or TRBD2 (6 bases each). Trimming left V 5 bases short and J 6 bases short, with 13 bases between. Germline CDR1 SGHRS, CDR2 YFSETQ. This CDR3 region has 13 residues. The CDR3 DNA reads as TGCGCCAGCAGTGGCGGGACAATCGATACGCAGTATTTT. It encodes CASSGGTIDTQYF.

The chain employs TRBV5-1 and TRBJ2-1; D is unresolved. CDR1 and CDR2 from the germline V gene are SGHRS and YFSETQ. This CDR3 contains 13 residues. V was shortened by 1 base and J by 2 bases, with 4 bases between the two germline ends. The CDR3 loop is CASSLLAYNEQFF. In DNA form, the CDR3 reads TGCGCCAGCAGCTTGTTGGCCTACAATGAGCAGTTCTTC.

CDR3 loop: CASSLDFPNEQFF. The CDR3 DNA reads as TGTGCCAGTAGTCTTGATTTCCCGAATGAGCAGTTCTTC. V gene TRBV19 combines with J gene TRBJ2-1; D is undetermined. The germline V gene has CDR1 LNHDA and CDR2 SQIVND (reference sequence). The CDR3 totals 13 residues. Trimming pared 5 bases from V and 7 bases from J, leaving 12 bases between.

The V gene is TRBV19, the J gene TRBJ1-4; 9 bases are a match to TRBD1. The length of the CDR3 is 13 residues. Germline V gene sequence: CDR1 LNHDA, CDR2 SQIVND (reference sequence). V shed 7 bases, J shed 8 bases, and the junction held 5 bases outside the gene matches. Here the CDR3 reads CASKGQGREKLFF. The DNA for the CDR3 is TGTGCCAGTAAGGGACAGGGACGGGAAAAACTGTTTTTT.

This chain links TRBV4-3 with TRBJ2-3; possibly TRBD2 for D (5 bases). The germline V and J ends were trimmed by 0 bases and 1 base, with 11 bases remaining between them. Germline V CDR1 and CDR2: LGHNA, YSLEER. This CDR3 is built from 16 residues. In nucleotides, the CDR3 is TGCGCCAGCAGCCAAGATCTTTACGGGGGCACAGATACGCAGTATTTT. Translation gives CASSQDLYGGTDTQYF.

The rearrangement joins TRBV6-5 to TRBJ2-5, with 9 bases matching TRBD1. V dropped 6 bases and J dropped 5; count of bases not matched to a gene: 7. The CDR3 length is 14 residues. CDR1 MNHEY and CDR2 SVGAGI come from the germline V gene. The CDR3 DNA sequence: TGTGCCAGCAGGGGACAGGGAAGGAGCGAGACCCAGTACTTC. This encodes CASRGQGRSETQYF.

The genes are TRBV5-6 and TRBJ1-5; D is ambiguous. Germline V gives CDR1 SGHDT, CDR2 YYEEEE. The germline V and J ends were trimmed by 1 base and 0 bases, with 11 bases remaining between them. The length of the CDR3 is 16 residues. CDR3 region: CASSLFSEHSNQPQHF. The CDR3 DNA follows: TGTGCCAGCAGCTTGTTTTCGGAACATAGCAATCAGCCCCAGCATTTT.

The chain is built from TRBV7-2 and TRBJ1-1; TRBD1 matches at 9 bases. The V gene's germline CDR1 is SGHTA and CDR2 FQGNSA. V lost 4 bases and J lost 8; bases outside the gene matches: 11. This CDR3 contains 15 residues. The chain's CDR3 is CASSSSGTGWAEAFF. The CDR3 DNA follows: TGTGCCAGCAGCTCATCCGGGACAGGGTGGGCGGAAGCTTTCTTT. Filled out from reference TRBV7-2 and TRBJ1-1, the complete variable domain reads GAGVSQSPSNKVTEKGKDVELRCDPISGHTALYWYRQSLGQGLEFLIYFQGNSAPDKSGLPSDRFSAERTGGSVSTLTIQRTQQEDSAVYLCASSSSGTGWAEAFFGQGTRLTVV.

This chain uses TRBV11-2 with TRBJ2-1; unclear D gene. The V and J ends lost 6 bases and 6 bases respectively, with 9 bases between them. The CDR3 consists of 12 residues. The germline gives CDR1 SGHAT, CDR2 FQNNGV. The CDR3 protein is CASRPDFNEQFF. CDR3 nucleotide sequence: TGTGCCAGCAGGCCCGATTTCAATGAGCAGTTCTTC. Drawing the rest from reference TRBV11-2 and TRBJ2-1, the complete variable domain is EAGVAQSPRYKIIEKRQSVAFWCNPISGHATLYWYQQILGQGPKLLIQFQNNGVVDDSQLPKDRFSAERLKGVDSTLKIQPAKLEDSAVYLCASRPDFNEQFFGPGTRLTVL.

This clone was recorded a few times. The rearrangement links TRBV6-5 to TRBJ1-1; D might be TRBD1 (5 bases). V was shortened by 6 bases and J by 5 bases, with 16 bases between the two germline ends. Germline lookup yields CDR1 MNHEY and CDR2 SVGAGI. This CDR3 contains 14 residues. The CDR3 sequence is CASSFGGVGTEAFF. The CDR3 nucleotides are TGTGCCAGCAGCTTCGGGGGGGTAGGGACTGAAGCTTTCTTT.

This clone was seen a single time. The rearrangement links TRBV19 to TRBJ2-1; a weak D match, TRBD2 (5 bases). The CDR3 consists of 13 residues. V was pared by 6 bases and J by 7 bases, with 13 bases between. Germline CDR1 is LNHDA and CDR2 is SQIVND (reference sequence). The CDR3 reads CASSTNGVNEQFF. The CDR3 nucleotides are TGTGCCAGTAGCACCAACGGGGTGAATGAGCAGTTCTTC. Combining the CDR3 with reference TRBV19 and TRBJ2-1 gives the whole variable domain DGGITQSPKYLFRKEGQNVTLSCEQNLNHDAMYWYRQDPGQGLRLIYYSQIVNDFQKGDIAEGYSVSREKKESFPLTVTSAQKNPTAFYLCASSTNGVNEQFFGPGTRLTVL.

The J gene is TRBJ2-4, the V gene TRBV4-3; possible D gene TRBD2, 5 bases. Trimming shortened V by 0 bases and J by 5 bases, and 17 bases separated the two germline ends. The CDR3 runs 17 residues. Per the germline V gene, CDR1 is LGHNA and CDR2 is YSLEER. In nucleotides, the CDR3 is TGCGCCAGCAGCCAAGATCTTAGTCGGGTCGGGGAAAACATTCAGTACTTC. Its translation: CASSQDLSRVGENIQYF.

This chain links TRBV10-3 with TRBJ2-5, with 10 positions matching TRBD2. This CDR3 has 17 residues. Germline V gene sequence: CDR1 ENHRY, CDR2 SYGVKD. V was clipped by 0 bases and J by 5 bases; unmatched bases: 9. CDR3 region: CAISESASGGAGETQYF. The CDR3 nucleotides read TGTGCCATCAGTGAGTCAGCCAGCGGGGGGGCCGGGGAGACCCAGTACTTC.

This sequence joins TRBV7-2 and TRBJ2-5, with 8 nucleotides matching TRBD2. CDR1 is SGHTA, CDR2 FQGNSA, per germline. The CDR3 is made up of 15 amino acids. With V trimmed by 5 bases and J by 8 bases, 13 bases remained unmatched. CDR3 residues: CASSAGGGVAYTQYF. The CDR3, as DNA: TGTGCCAGCAGCGCGGGGGGTGGGGTGGCGTATACCCAGTACTTC.

The genes are TRBV9 and TRBJ1-3; D is possibly TRBD1 (5 bases). V lost 4 bases and J lost 3, with 17 bases in between. The CDR3 is made up of 16 amino acids. CDR1 is SGDLS and CDR2 is YYNGEE in the germline V gene. The CDR3 DNA follows: TGTGCCAGCAGCCCCGGATGGGGGGGGTTTGGAAACACCATATATTTT. Protein product: CASSPGWGGFGNTIYF.

The rearrangement links TRBV9 to TRBJ2-5; tentative D call: TRBD2 (7 bases). Trimming took off 4 bases at V and 0 bases at J, with 16 bases between the two ends. CDR3 length: 16 amino acids. Per germline, CDR1 SGDLS and CDR2 YYNGEE. The CDR3 spells CASSKGGAAYQETQYF. The CDR3 bases are TGTGCCAGCAGCAAGGGGGGGGCCGCGTACCAAGAGACCCAGTACTTC.

The CDR3 protein is CASSYLDRGPFYGYTF. Written as DNA, the CDR3 is TGTGCCAGCAGTTACTTGGACAGGGGCCCCTTCTATGGCTACACCTTC. The rearrangement links TRBV6-5 to TRBJ1-2; 9 bases line up with TRBD1. Looked up from germline, CDR1 is MNHEY and CDR2 is SVGAGI. V was clipped by 1 base and J by 4 bases; unmatched bases: 7. The CDR3 covers 16 residues.

This sequence joins TRBV18 and TRBJ2-2, with D perhaps matching TRBD1 or TRBD2 (6 bases each). The CDR3 spans 18 residues. CDR1 is KGHSH and CDR2 is LQKENI in the germline V gene. V lost 1 base, J lost 5 bases, and 20 bases lay in between. CDR3 protein: CASSPRVDRGLHTGELFF. The DNA of the CDR3 is TGTGCCAGCTCACCACGGGTCGATCGGGGGCTTCATACCGGGGAGCTGTTTTTT.

The chain links TRBV19 to TRBJ2-5, with 12 positions matching TRBD1. V was clipped by 5 bases and J by 4 bases; unmatched bases: 8. The CDR3 runs 16 residues. Germline assignment: CDR1 LNHDA and CDR2 SQIVND (reference sequence). The CDR3 protein is CASSLLGTGGLETQYF. As DNA, the CDR3 is TGTGCCAGTAGTCTCCTCGGGACAGGGGGCTTAGAGACCCAGTACTTC.

This clone turned up a few times. Written as DNA, the CDR3 is TGTGCCAGCTCACTCGCGTACCAAGAGACCCAGTACTTC. Protein: CASSLAYQETQYF. V and J are TRBV18 and TRBJ2-5; no firm D call. The CDR3 covers 13 residues. Trimming removed 4 bases at V and 0 bases at J, with 6 bases between. The germline V gene encodes CDR1 KGHSH and CDR2 LQKENI.

The rearrangement uses TRBV6-2 or TRBV6-3 and TRBJ2-3; D is undetermined. Germline loops: CDR1 MNHEY, CDR2 SVGEGT. CDR3 length: 15 amino acids. The ends were cut back, 4 bases at V and 0 bases at J, with 11 bases in the middle. DNA for the CDR3: TGTGCCAGCAGTTCTCCGACTGGGAGCACAGATACGCAGTATTTT. Its translation is CASSSPTGSTDTQYF.

The V gene is TRBV2, the J gene TRBJ2-2; D remains ambiguous. V lost 6 bases, J lost 1 base, and 0 bases lay in between. CDR1 is SNHLY and CDR2 is FYNNEI in the germline V gene. CDR3 length: 11 amino acids. CDR3 sequence (DNA): TGTGCCAGCAGGAACACCGGGGAGCTGTTTTTT. Residues: CASRNTGELFF.

The chain is built from TRBV28 and TRBJ2-2; unclear D gene. CDR3 length: 13 amino acids. Germline V gives CDR1 MDHEN, CDR2 SYDVKM. V shed 8 bases and J shed 8 bases, with 15 bases lying between them. CDR3 coding DNA: TGTGCCAGCCGTGTATCTTTGCTAGGGGAGCTGTTTTTT. Its protein product is CASRVSLLGELFF.

The chain joins TRBV28 to TRBJ2-1, with D unclear. CDR3 length: 16 residues. The V end was cut by 2 bases, the J end by 4 bases, with 15 bases between. Germline CDR1 and CDR2: MDHEN and SYDVKM. CDR3 DNA: TGTGCCAGCAGTTTAAAGGGCGTGGGCCTATACAATGAGCAGTTCTTC. Translation gives CASSLKGVGLYNEQFF.